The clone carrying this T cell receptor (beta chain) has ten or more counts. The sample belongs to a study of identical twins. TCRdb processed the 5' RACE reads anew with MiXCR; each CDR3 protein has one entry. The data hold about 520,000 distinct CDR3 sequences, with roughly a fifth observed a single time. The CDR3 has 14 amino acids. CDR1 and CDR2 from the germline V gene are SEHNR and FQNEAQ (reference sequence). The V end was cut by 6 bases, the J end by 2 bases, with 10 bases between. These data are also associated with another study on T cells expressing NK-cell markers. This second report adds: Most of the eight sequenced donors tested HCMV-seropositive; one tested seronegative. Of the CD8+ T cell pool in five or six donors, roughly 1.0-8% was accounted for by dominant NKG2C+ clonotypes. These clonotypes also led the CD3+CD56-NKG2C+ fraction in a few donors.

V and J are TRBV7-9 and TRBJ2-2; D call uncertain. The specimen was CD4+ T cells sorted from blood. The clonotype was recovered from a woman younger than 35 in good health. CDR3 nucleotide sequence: TGTGCCAGCAGTCGCTTCGGAAACACCGGGGAGCTGTTTTTT. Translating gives CASSRFGNTGELFF.